This entry describes one T cell receptor (beta chain). This specimen comes from a study of blood T cell repertoires in COVID-19. About the research overall: Material from acute and convalescent COVID-19 was sourced from the United States, Italy and Spain. T cells, B-cell-depleted T cells, or PBMCs supplied cDNA or gDNA.

The germline V gene encodes CDR1 LNHNV and CDR2 YYDKDF (reference sequence). V lost 0 bases and J lost 4; bases outside the gene matches: 3. This CDR3 region has 15 residues. Study processing details: Amplification of reference gene primers was used by the study to estimate nucleated cell counts. The assay was immunoSEQ multiplex PCR, and TCRdb's table has in-frame clones only and misses some. V, J and clone size are taken as reported in that table, and D and trimming were inferred from the DNA itself. The sample holds roughly 260,000 clones; less than 85% are singletons and the top ten take 4.9%. The origin of this receptor is a woman older than 75 with active or convalescent COVID-19. The sample was peripheral blood. The chain joins TRBV15 to TRBJ2-1; 7 bases fit TRBD2. The CDR3 is CATSREASGYNEQFF. In DNA form, the CDR3 reads TGTGCCACCAGCAGAGAGGCTAGCGGTTACAATGAGCAGTTCTTC.